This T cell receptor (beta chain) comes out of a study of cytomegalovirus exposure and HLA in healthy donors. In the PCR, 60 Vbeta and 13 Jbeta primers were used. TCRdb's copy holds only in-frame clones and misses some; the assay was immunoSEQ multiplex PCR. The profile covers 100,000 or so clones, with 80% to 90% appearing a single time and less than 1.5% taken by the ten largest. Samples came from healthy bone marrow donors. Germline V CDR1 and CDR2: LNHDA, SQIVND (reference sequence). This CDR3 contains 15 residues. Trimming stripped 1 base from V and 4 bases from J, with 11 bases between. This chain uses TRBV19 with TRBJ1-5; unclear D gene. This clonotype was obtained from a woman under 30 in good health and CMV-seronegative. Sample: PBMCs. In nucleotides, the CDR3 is TGTGCCAGTAGTATAGTATGGCAGATTAATCAGCCCCAGCATTTT. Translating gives CASSIVWQINQPQHF.